This T cell receptor (beta chain) is drawn from a study of metastatic and nonmetastatic thyroid tumors. Overall study: Repertoire comparisons spanned blood and tumor or nodule tissue from malignant and benign thyroid patients.

CDR3 length equals 15 residues. V trimming: 5 bases; J trimming: 2 bases; junction bases outside the gene matches: 5. Germline CDR1 reads SGHRS; CDR2 reads YFSETQ. Whole-study findings and limits: Malignant thyroid tumors reportedly had TCR beta diversity that was significantly higher than in benign nodules, in blood and tumor.

There were no patients who had received any treatment before thyroid surgery. This clone was detected ten times or more. Its antigen remains unidentified. Authors' processing steps: Between-group CDR3 differences, defined by clinicopathological status, yielded a distant-metastasis classifier for papillary thyroid cancer. TCRdb ran MiXCR on the PCR reads. Here the V and J calls rest on TCRdb's processing, not on the authors' analysis. The repertoire consists of over 25,000 clones, with around 7.4% occurring once and the leading ten covering around 45%. The genes are TRBV5-1 and TRBJ2-7, with 12 bases aligning to TRBD2. This clonotype was sampled from a female donor with papillary thyroid cancer or a benign thyroid nodule (not recorded which). Some clones in this sample may be carry-over from other donors' samples. The sample was blood. The CDR3 region has the DNA TGCGCCAGCAGAGAGACTAGCGGGAGTACCTACGAGCAGTACTTC. Protein product: CASRETSGSTYEQYF. Combining the CDR3 with reference TRBV5-1 and TRBJ2-7 gives the whole variable domain KAGVTQTPRYLIKTRGQQVTLSCSPISGHRSVSWYQQTPGQGLQFLFEYFSETQRNKGNFPGRFSGRQFSNSRSEMNVSTLELGDSALYLCASRETSGSTYEQYFGPGTRLTVT.